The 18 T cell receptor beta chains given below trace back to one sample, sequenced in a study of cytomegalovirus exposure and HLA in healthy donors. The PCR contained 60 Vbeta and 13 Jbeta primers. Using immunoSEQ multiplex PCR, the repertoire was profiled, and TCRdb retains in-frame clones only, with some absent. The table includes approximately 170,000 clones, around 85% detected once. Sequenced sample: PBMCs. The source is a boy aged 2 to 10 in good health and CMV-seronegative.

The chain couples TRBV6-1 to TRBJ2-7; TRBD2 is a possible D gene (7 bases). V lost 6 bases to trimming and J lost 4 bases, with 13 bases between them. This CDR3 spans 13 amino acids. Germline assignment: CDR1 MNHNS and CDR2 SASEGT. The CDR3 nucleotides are TGTGCCAGCAGCAAACAGGGAGGGTACGAGCAGTACGTC. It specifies CASSKQGGYEQYV.

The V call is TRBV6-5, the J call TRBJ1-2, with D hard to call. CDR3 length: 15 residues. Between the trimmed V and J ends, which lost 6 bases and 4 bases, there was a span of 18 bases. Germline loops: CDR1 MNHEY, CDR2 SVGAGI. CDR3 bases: TGTGCCAGCAGCCACGGCGCAGGCCTTTTCTATGGCTACACCTTC. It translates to CASSHGAGLFYGYTF.

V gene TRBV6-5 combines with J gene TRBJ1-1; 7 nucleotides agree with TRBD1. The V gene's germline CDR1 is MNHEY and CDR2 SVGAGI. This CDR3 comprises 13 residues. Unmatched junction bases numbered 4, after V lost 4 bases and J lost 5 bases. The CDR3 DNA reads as TGTGCCAGCAGTTCCGTGACAGGGACTGAAGCTTTCTTT. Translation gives CASSSVTGTEAFF.

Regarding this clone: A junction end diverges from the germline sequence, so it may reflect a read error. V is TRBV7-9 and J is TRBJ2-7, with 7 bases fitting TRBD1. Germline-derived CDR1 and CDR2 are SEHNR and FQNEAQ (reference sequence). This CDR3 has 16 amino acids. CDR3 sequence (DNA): TGTTCCAGCAGCTTTATAAATCAGGGGGTGATCGACGAGCAGTACTTC. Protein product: CSSSFINQGVIDEQYF. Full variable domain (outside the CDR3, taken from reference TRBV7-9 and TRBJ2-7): DTGVSQNPRHKITKRGQNVTFRCDPISEHNRLYWYRQTLGQGPEFLTYFQNEAQLEKSRLLSDRFSAERPKGSFSTLEIQRTEQGDSAMYLCSSSFINQGVIDEQYFGPGTRLTVT.

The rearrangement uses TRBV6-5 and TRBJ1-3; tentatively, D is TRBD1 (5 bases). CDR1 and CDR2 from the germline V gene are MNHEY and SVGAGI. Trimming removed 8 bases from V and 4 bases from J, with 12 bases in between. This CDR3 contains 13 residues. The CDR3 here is CASQSRAGNTIYF. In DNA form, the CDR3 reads TGTGCCAGCCAGTCCAGGGCGGGAAACACCATATATTTT.

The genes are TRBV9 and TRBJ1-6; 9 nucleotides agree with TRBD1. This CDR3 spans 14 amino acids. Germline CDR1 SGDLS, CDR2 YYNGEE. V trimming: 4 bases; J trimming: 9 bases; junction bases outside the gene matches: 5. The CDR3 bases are TGTGCCAGCAGCCCGGGACAGGGAAGTTCACCCCTCCACTTT. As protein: CASSPGQGSSPLHF.

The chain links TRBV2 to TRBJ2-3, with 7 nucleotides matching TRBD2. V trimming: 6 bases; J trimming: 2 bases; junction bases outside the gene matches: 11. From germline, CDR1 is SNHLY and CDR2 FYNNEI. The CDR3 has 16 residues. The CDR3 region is CASRRTSLSLTDTQYF. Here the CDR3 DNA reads TGTGCCAGCAGGAGGACTAGTCTATCCCTCACAGATACGCAGTATTTT.

CDR3 coding DNA: TGTGCCTGGAGTGTAGCTAGCGCGGAGACCCAGTACTTC. It specifies CAWSVASAETQYF. The chain carries TRBV30 and TRBJ2-5, with TRBD2 as a possible D gene (6 bases). The CDR3 covers 13 residues. Germline CDR1 and CDR2: GTSNPN and SVGIG (reference sequence). V lost 0 bases to trimming and J lost 5 bases, with 10 bases between them.

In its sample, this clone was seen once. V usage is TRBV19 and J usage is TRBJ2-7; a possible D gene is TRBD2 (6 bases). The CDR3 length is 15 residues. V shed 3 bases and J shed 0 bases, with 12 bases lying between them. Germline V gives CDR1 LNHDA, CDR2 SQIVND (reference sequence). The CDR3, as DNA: TGTGCCAGTAGTATTACTAGCCCTTTCTCCTACGAGCAGTACTTC. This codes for CASSITSPFSYEQYF.

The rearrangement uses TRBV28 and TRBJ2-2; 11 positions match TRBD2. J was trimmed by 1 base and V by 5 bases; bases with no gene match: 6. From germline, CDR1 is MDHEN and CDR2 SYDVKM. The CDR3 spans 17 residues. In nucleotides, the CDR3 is TGTGCCAGCAGTCCCTCGCTAGCGGGGGGGAACACCGGGGAGCTGTTTTTT. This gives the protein CASSPSLAGGNTGELFF.

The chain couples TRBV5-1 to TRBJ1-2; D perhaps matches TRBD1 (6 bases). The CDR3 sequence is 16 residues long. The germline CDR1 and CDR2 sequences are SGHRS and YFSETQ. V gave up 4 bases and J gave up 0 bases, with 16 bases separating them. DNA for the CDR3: TGCGCCAGCAGCGCGCGTCAACAGGGAGCTAACTATGGCTACACCTTC. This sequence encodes CASSARQQGANYGYTF. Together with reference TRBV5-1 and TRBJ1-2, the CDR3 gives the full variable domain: KAGVTQTPRYLIKTRGQQVTLSCSPISGHRSVSWYQQTPGQGLQFLFEYFSETQRNKGNFPGRFSGRQFSNSRSEMNVSTLELGDSALYLCASSARQQGANYGYTFGSGTRLTVV.

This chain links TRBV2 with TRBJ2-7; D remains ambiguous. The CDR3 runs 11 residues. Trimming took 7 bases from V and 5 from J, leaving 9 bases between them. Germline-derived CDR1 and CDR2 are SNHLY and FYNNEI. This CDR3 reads CASTWRNEQYF. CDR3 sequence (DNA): TGTGCCAGCACCTGGAGAAACGAGCAGTACTTC.

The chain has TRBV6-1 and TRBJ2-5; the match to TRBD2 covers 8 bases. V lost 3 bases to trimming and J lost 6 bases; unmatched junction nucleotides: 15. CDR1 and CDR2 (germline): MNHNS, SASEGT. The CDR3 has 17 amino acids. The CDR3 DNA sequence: TGTGCCAGCAGTGATCAGCTAGCGGGCGGGCCAGGGAAGACCCAGTACTTC. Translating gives CASSDQLAGGPGKTQYF.

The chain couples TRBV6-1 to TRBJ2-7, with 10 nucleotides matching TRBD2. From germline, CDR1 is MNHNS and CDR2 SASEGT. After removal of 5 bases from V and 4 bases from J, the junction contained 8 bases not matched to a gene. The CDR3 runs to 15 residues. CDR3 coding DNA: TGTGCCAGCAGTCCCTCTAGCGGGAGAACGTACGAGCAGTACTTC. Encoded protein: CASSPSSGRTYEQYF.

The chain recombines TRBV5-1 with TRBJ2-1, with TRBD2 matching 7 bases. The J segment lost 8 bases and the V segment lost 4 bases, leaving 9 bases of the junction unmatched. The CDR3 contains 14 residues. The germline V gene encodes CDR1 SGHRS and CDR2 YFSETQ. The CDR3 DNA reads TGCGCCAGCAGCGAGAGGGAGGGCCGGGATGAGCAGTTCTTC. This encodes CASSEREGRDEQFF. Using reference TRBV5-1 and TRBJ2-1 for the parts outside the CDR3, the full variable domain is KAGVTQTPRYLIKTRGQQVTLSCSPISGHRSVSWYQQTPGQGLQFLFEYFSETQRNKGNFPGRFSGRQFSNSRSEMNVSTLELGDSALYLCASSEREGRDEQFFGPGTRLTVL.

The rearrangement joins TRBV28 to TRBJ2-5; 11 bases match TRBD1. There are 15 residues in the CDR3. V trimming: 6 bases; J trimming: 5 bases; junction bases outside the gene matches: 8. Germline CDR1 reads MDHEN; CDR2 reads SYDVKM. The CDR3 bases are TGTGCCAGCAGGAATCCGGGACAGGGGGATGAGACCCAGTACTTC. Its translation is CASRNPGQGDETQYF.

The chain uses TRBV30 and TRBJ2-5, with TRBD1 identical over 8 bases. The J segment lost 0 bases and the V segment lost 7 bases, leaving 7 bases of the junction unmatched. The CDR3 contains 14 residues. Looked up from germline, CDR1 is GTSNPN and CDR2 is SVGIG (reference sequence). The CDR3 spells CALQGVEYQETQYF. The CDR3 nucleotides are TGTGCCTTACAGGGGGTCGAGTACCAAGAGACCCAGTACTTC.

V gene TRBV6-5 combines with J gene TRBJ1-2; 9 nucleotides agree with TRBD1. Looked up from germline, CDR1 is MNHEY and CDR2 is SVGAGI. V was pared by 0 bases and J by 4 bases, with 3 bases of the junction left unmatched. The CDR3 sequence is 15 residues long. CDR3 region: CASSYSSQGAYGYTF. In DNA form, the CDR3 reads TGTGCCAGCAGTTACTCTTCACAGGGGGCCTATGGCTACACCTTC.